One sample yielded the 13 T cell receptor beta chains listed below, sequenced in a study of shared clonotypes between healthy human individuals. Data came from immunoSEQ multiplex PCR; TCRdb stores just in-frame clones and leaves some out. The sample has about 470,000 clones, around 79% seen once. Sequencing used PBMCs. Receptors were obtained from a middle-aged woman in good health. Some clones in this sample may be carry-over from other donors' samples.

V gene TRBV10-1 combines with J gene TRBJ2-5, with D possibly matching TRBD2 (5 bases). This CDR3 has 13 amino acids. The V end was cut by 0 bases, the J end by 5 bases, with 7 bases between. Germline CDR1 reads WNHNN; CDR2 reads SYGVQD (reference sequence). The CDR3 loop is CASSESGVETQYF. The DNA of the CDR3 is TGCGCCAGCAGTGAGTCCGGGGTTGAGACCCAGTACTTC.

The J gene is TRBJ1-1, the V gene TRBV5-1; possible D gene TRBD1, 5 bases. The CDR3 is 14 amino acids. Germline loops: CDR1 SGHRS, CDR2 YFSETQ. Trimming cost V 4 bases and J 1 base, with 11 bases left between them. The CDR3: CASSAQQANTEAFF. The CDR3 coding sequence is TGCGCCAGCAGCGCGCAACAGGCGAACACTGAAGCTTTCTTT.

DNA of the CDR3: TGTGCCAGCAGCCAGACTAGCGGGGAGATAGAGACCCAGTACTTC. The encoded protein is CASSQTSGEIETQYF. The chain carries TRBV7-2 and TRBJ2-5; 11 positions match TRBD2. The CDR3 runs 15 residues. Germline V lookup: CDR1 SGHTA, CDR2 FQGNSA. Losses at the gene ends were 5 bases for V and 4 bases for J; bases not matched to a gene: 6.

The gene calls are TRBV28 and TRBJ2-1, with D perhaps assigned TRBD1 or TRBD2 (5 bases each). The CDR3 spans 14 residues. Trimming took off 2 bases at V and 6 bases at J, with 11 bases between the two ends. Germline CDR1 reads MDHEN; CDR2 reads SYDVKM. CDR3 coding DNA: TGTGCCAGCAGTTTAGGGGGAGATTTCAATGAGCAGTTCTTC. This translates into CASSLGGDFNEQFF.

The chain combines TRBV6-5 with TRBJ2-1; TRBD2 might be the D (6 bases). The CDR3 has 16 residues. V was clipped by 0 bases and J by 7 bases, with 16 bases between them. CDR1 MNHEY and CDR2 SVGAGI come from the germline V gene. CDR3 in DNA: TGTGCCAGCAGTTACTCACTAGCCCCCCTGGGGAATGAGCAGTTCTTC. Amino acid sequence: CASSYSLAPLGNEQFF.

The chain links TRBV28 to TRBJ1-5; D is ambiguous. There are 15 residues in the CDR3. With 3 bases removed from V and 6 bases from J, the gap between germline ends came to 15 bases. Germline V CDR1 and CDR2: MDHEN, SYDVKM. The CDR3 DNA reads TGTGCCAGCAGTTTGACCGTAGCCCTCGGTCAGCCCCAGCATTTT. It encodes CASSLTVALGQPQHF.

V is TRBV6-5 and J is TRBJ2-3; D not resolved. CDR3 size: 14 residues. Germline V gene data show CDR1 as MNHEY and CDR2 as SVGAGI. V dropped 8 bases and J dropped 4 bases, with 16 bases sitting between them. The CDR3: CASFKSSDPDTQYF. The DNA for the CDR3 is TGTGCCAGCTTTAAATCCTCAGATCCAGATACGCAGTATTTT.

The chain combines TRBV19 with TRBJ2-2; 8 bases are shared with TRBD2. The CDR3 has 14 amino acids. V gave up 5 bases and J gave up 6 bases; unmatched junction bases: 5. Looked up from germline, CDR1 is LNHDA and CDR2 is SQIVND (reference sequence). The CDR3 bases are TGTGCCAGTAGTCTCACGGGAGGGGCCGGGGAGCTGTTTTTT. As protein: CASSLTGGAGELFF.

The CDR3 sequence: CASSRQGSKLFF. The DNA for the CDR3 is TGTGCCAGCAGTCGACAGGGGAGTAAACTGTTTTTT. V is TRBV5-4 and J is TRBJ1-4; TRBD1 aligns across 8 bases. Germline V gene sequence: CDR1 SGHNT, CDR2 YYREEE (reference sequence). Germline trimming cut 5 bases from V and 11 bases from J; bases unmatched to any gene: 5. The CDR3 has 12 amino acids.

The rearrangement joins TRBV4-1 to TRBJ2-1, with 7 bases fitting TRBD2. Unmatched junction bases numbered 7, after V lost 6 bases and J lost 5 bases. Germline V lookup: CDR1 MGHRA, CDR2 YSYEKL. The CDR3 loop spans 14 amino acids. Here the CDR3 DNA reads TGCGCCAGCAGGGGTCCGGGACTAAACAATGAGCAGTTCTTC. It yields the protein CASRGPGLNNEQFF.

The chain joins TRBV7-2 to TRBJ2-7, with 7 bases fitting TRBD2. Germline V gives CDR1 SGHTA, CDR2 FQGNSA. V was clipped by 2 bases and J by 3 bases; unmatched bases: 7. The CDR3 length is 15 residues. In DNA form, the CDR3 reads TGTGCCAGCAGCTTACAGGCTAGCGGAAACTACGAGCAGTACTTC. Protein: CASSLQASGNYEQYF.

The V call is TRBV27, the J call TRBJ2-2; tentatively, D is TRBD1 (6 bases). Deletions cut 2 bases from V and 1 base from J, with 11 bases between. CDR3 length: 16 residues. Germline CDR1 MNHEY, CDR2 SMNVEV (reference sequence). The CDR3 nucleotides are TGTGCCAGCAGTTTACAGGGGCGAGGGAACACCGGGGAGCTGTTTTTT. Protein: CASSLQGRGNTGELFF.

This clone was observed once. The J gene is TRBJ2-1, the V gene TRBV7-9; the D gene is possibly TRBD2 (5 bases). This CDR3 has 14 residues. V gave up 2 bases and J gave up 8 bases, with 13 bases separating them. Germline V gene sequence: CDR1 SEHNR, CDR2 FQNEAQ (reference sequence). CDR3 in amino acids: CASSLSGAWDEQFF. The CDR3 coding sequence is TGTGCCAGCAGCTTAAGCGGCGCCTGGGATGAGCAGTTCTTC.